Following are 19 T cell receptor beta chains from one sample sequenced in a study of blood T cell repertoires in COVID-19. Generated by immunoSEQ multiplex PCR, the TCRdb table keeps only in-frame clones and is missing some. Of 100,000 to 150,000 clones in the sample, almost 80% were seen once. Sequencing was carried out using peripheral blood. Receptor source: a human donor in a cohort sampled during active COVID-19.

The V call is TRBV5-4, the J call TRBJ1-2; D uncertain. The ends were cut back, 0 bases at V and 4 bases at J, with 13 bases in the middle. The CDR3 runs to 15 residues. Germline CDR1 reads SGHNT; CDR2 reads YYREEE (reference sequence). CDR3 sequence: CASSLGGVRIYGYTF. CDR3 sequence (DNA): TGTGCCAGCAGCTTGGGGGGAGTCCGGATCTATGGCTACACCTTC.

The chain is built from TRBV10-2 and TRBJ2-1; the match to TRBD2 covers 11 bases. V was clipped by 8 bases and J by 4 bases; unmatched bases: 4. There are 14 residues in the CDR3. In germline, CDR1 is WSHSY, CDR2 SAAADI. The CDR3 loop is CASYSGGGYNEQFF. The CDR3 DNA is TGCGCCAGCTATAGCGGGGGGGGTTACAATGAGCAGTTCTTC.

This chain links TRBV7-9 with TRBJ2-7; 8 bases agree with TRBD1. The V and J ends lost 2 bases and 5 bases, in that order; junction bases with no gene match: 11. CDR3 length equals 16 residues. Germline loops: CDR1 SEHNR, CDR2 FQNEAQ (reference sequence). For the CDR3, the DNA is TGTGCCAGCAGCTTACTTGAGGGGCAGGGGGCCCACGAGCAGTACTTC. It translates to CASSLLEGQGAHEQYF.

This chain connects TRBV5-6 to TRBJ2-3; D is perhaps TRBD2 (5 bases). V was cut by 1 base and J by 0 bases, with 12 bases left in between. The CDR3 runs to 16 residues. Per germline, CDR1 SGHDT and CDR2 YYEEEE. The CDR3, as DNA: TGTGCCAGCAGCTTGTTGGACTCTACTAGCACAGATACGCAGTATTTT. Translated, it gives CASSLLDSTSTDTQYF.

The chain links TRBV2 to TRBJ2-2, with 12 nucleotides matching TRBD1. Trimming removed 6 bases from V and 5 bases from J; junction bases left unmatched: 4. Germline-derived CDR1 and CDR2 are SNHLY and FYNNEI. CDR3 length: 15 residues. Here the CDR3 DNA reads TGTGCCAGCAGAGGGACAGGGGGCGTTACCGGGGAGCTGTTTTTT. As protein: CASRGTGGVTGELFF.

The chain recombines TRBV2 with TRBJ2-3; 10 nucleotides match TRBD2. Germline assignment: CDR1 SNHLY and CDR2 FYNNEI. V lost 5 bases to trimming and J lost 0 bases; unmatched junction nucleotides: 5. The CDR3 covers 16 residues. CDR3 nucleotide sequence: TGTGCCAGCAGTACTACTAGCGGGACTAGCACAGATACGCAGTATTTT. As protein: CASSTTSGTSTDTQYF.

The chain recombines TRBV5-8 with TRBJ1-2; D ambiguous. Trimming cost V 3 bases and J 5 bases, with 11 bases left between them. The CDR3 is made up of 13 amino acids. Germline loops: CDR1 SGHTS, CDR2 YDEGEE. CDR3 nucleotide sequence: TGTGCCAGCAGCTCCTGGGAGGGTTATGGCTACACCTTC. This gives the protein CASSSWEGYGYTF.

This chain joins TRBV11-2 and TRBJ1-2; D remains ambiguous. Trimming took 0 bases from V and 4 from J, leaving 18 bases between them. CDR1 is SGHAT, CDR2 FQNNGV, per germline. The CDR3 has 17 residues. The CDR3 sequence: CASSLDPRGSRSYGYTF. The CDR3 DNA reads TGTGCCAGCAGCTTAGACCCGAGAGGGAGCAGGTCCTATGGCTACACCTTC.

The chain carries TRBV27 and TRBJ2-7; D perhaps matches TRBD2 (6 bases). The CDR3 consists of 15 residues. V was clipped by 2 bases and J by 3 bases, with 14 bases between them. In germline, CDR1 is MNHEY, CDR2 SMNVEV (reference sequence). Here the CDR3 reads CASSLGSGLLYEQYF. As DNA, the CDR3 is TGTGCCAGCAGTTTAGGTAGCGGCCTTCTCTACGAGCAGTACTTC.

This clone came up a few times. The rearrangement joins TRBV24-1 to TRBJ2-3; D call uncertain. The V end lost 4 bases, the J end lost 2 bases, and 18 bases lay between the germline ends. The CDR3 is made up of 17 amino acids. Germline V gene lookup returns CDR1 KGHDR and CDR2 SFDVKD. For the CDR3, the DNA is TGTGCCACCAGTGACCCCCCCTCCCCCGCAGACACAGATACGCAGTATTTT. It translates to CATSDPPSPADTDTQYF.

The chain uses TRBV28 and TRBJ2-2; a weak D match, TRBD2 (7 bases). Per germline, CDR1 MDHEN and CDR2 SYDVKM. The V end was cut by 7 bases, the J end by 5 bases, with 14 bases between. CDR3 length: 14 amino acids. CDR3 sequence (DNA): TGTGCCAGCACCCGGAGGGGGGGGACCGGGGAGCTGTTTTTT. Amino acid sequence: CASTRRGGTGELFF.

The rearrangement links TRBV10-1 to TRBJ1-5; D remains ambiguous. Trimming took off 8 bases at V and 0 bases at J, with 17 bases between the two ends. CDR3 length: 16 residues. Germline CDR1 is WNHNN and CDR2 is SYGVQD (reference sequence). The CDR3 DNA is TGCGCCAGCCGCCGGGGAGAGGAATCTAGCAATCAGCCCCAGCATTTT. Translation: CASRRGEESSNQPQHF.

The gene calls are TRBV6-2 or TRBV6-3 and TRBJ1-6; TRBD1 agrees at 7 bases. The CDR3 is 17 amino acids. Germline lookup yields CDR1 MNHEY and CDR2 SVGEGT. Trimming cost V 1 base and J 6 bases; bases outside gene matches: 9. The CDR3 protein is CASSYFEGTAGNSPLHF. Written as DNA, the CDR3 is TGTGCCAGCAGTTACTTCGAGGGGACAGCCGGTAATTCACCCCTCCACTTT.

The gene calls are TRBV27 and TRBJ1-2; D not certain. The germline V and J ends were trimmed by 6 bases and 3 bases, with 17 bases remaining between them. Per germline, CDR1 MNHEY and CDR2 SMNVEV (reference sequence). The CDR3 loop spans 15 amino acids. The CDR3 nucleotides are TGTGCCAGCAGAACAGATATGGGCAGGCACTATGGCTACACCTTC. Translation gives CASRTDMGRHYGYTF.

The J gene is TRBJ2-5, the V gene TRBV9, with TRBD2 as a possible D gene (7 bases). Germline V lookup: CDR1 SGDLS, CDR2 YYNGEE. Deletions cut 1 base from V and 5 bases from J, with 12 bases between. This CDR3 contains 14 residues. CDR3 amino acids: CASSVSGGRETQYF. The CDR3 DNA is TGTGCCAGCAGCGTATCCGGGGGGCGGGAGACCCAGTACTTC.

The genes are TRBV7-8 and TRBJ1-3; TRBD1 matches 7 bases. Germline values: CDR1 SGHVS, CDR2 FQNEAQ. The CDR3 length is 17 residues. Trimming took 4 bases from V and 0 from J; bases not matched to a gene: 9. The CDR3 bases are TGTGCCAGCAGCTACACCGGGACAGCACTCTCTGGAAACACCATATATTTT. It is translated as CASSYTGTALSGNTIYF.

This clone turned up a few times. This chain joins TRBV27 and TRBJ1-5; D not certain. V was shortened by 4 bases and J by 3 bases, with 7 bases between the two germline ends. The CDR3 is 13 amino acids. The germline V gene has CDR1 MNHEY and CDR2 SMNVEV (reference sequence). CDR3 nucleotides: TGTGCCAGCAGTTATGACAACAATCAGCCCCAGCATTTT. It specifies CASSYDNNQPQHF.

The J gene is TRBJ1-1, the V gene TRBV5-1; TRBD1 aligns across 8 bases. In germline, CDR1 is SGHRS, CDR2 YFSETQ. This CDR3 is 16 amino acids long. Unmatched junction bases numbered 8, after V lost 0 bases and J lost 4 bases. This chain's CDR3 is CASSLALRTGTTEAFF. The CDR3 DNA sequence: TGCGCCAGCAGCTTGGCCCTTCGGACAGGGACCACTGAAGCTTTCTTT.

The chain combines TRBV15 with TRBJ2-5; possibly TRBD1 for D (5 bases). Per the germline V gene, CDR1 is LNHNV and CDR2 is YYDKDF (reference sequence). The CDR3 is made up of 12 amino acids. V shed 9 bases and J shed 5 bases, with 13 bases lying between them. The CDR3 coding sequence is TGTGCCACGAAAGGGGTGGCGGAGACCCAGTACTTC. Encoded protein: CATKGVAETQYF.